The 18 T cell receptor beta chains presented below share a single source sample, sequenced in a study of blood T cell repertoires in COVID-19. Profiled with immunoSEQ multiplex PCR; TCRdb holds only in-frame clones, not every one. Of roughly 310,000 clones in the sample, more than 75% are singletons; the top ten hold about 2.4%. The sequenced material came from PBMCs or T cells enriched from blood (not recorded which). The receptors stem from a man in his 60s who had recovered from COVID-19.

The V gene is TRBV6-5, the J gene TRBJ1-1; 7 bases align to TRBD1. In germline, CDR1 is MNHEY, CDR2 SVGAGI. Trimming removed 6 bases from V and 1 base from J; junction bases left unmatched: 5. The CDR3 has 14 residues. The CDR3: CASRVGTANTEAFF. CDR3 nucleotide sequence: TGTGCCAGCAGGGTCGGGACAGCGAACACTGAAGCTTTCTTT.

V and J are TRBV2 and TRBJ1-1, with D perhaps matching TRBD1 (5 bases). Germline lookup yields CDR1 SNHLY and CDR2 FYNNEI. There are 14 residues in the CDR3. V dropped 7 bases and J dropped 4 bases, with 16 bases sitting between them. CDR3 in DNA: TGTGCCAGCACCCTTAGGGGCGGCGTCACTGAAGCTTTCTTT. Translating it yields CASTLRGGVTEAFF.

CDR3: CASATGFGEAFF. Written as DNA, the CDR3 is TGTGCCAGCGCGACAGGTTTCGGTGAAGCTTTCTTT. V is TRBV2 and J is TRBJ1-1; D possibly corresponds to TRBD1 (6 bases). Germline-derived CDR1 and CDR2 are SNHLY and FYNNEI. The CDR3 is 12 residues long. V lost 8 bases to trimming and J lost 7 bases, with 14 bases between them.

The rearrangement joins TRBV12-3 or TRBV12-4 to TRBJ1-2, with TRBD1 matching 8 bases. Unmatched junction bases numbered 5, after V lost 1 base and J lost 10 bases. The CDR3 length is 13 residues. CDR3 loop: CASSLGDRQLYTF. CDR3 DNA sequence: TGTGCCAGCAGTTTAGGGGACAGGCAGCTCTACACCTTC.

The chain is built from TRBV10-1 and TRBJ1-5, with D possibly TRBD1 on 6 matching bases. Germline loops: CDR1 WNHNN, CDR2 SYGVQD (reference sequence). CDR3 length equals 18 residues. Between the trimmed V and J ends, which lost 2 bases and 4 bases, there was a span of 21 bases. The CDR3 region has the DNA TGCGCCAGCAGTGAGGTTGGGGGCCAGGATTCCCGAAATCAGCCCCAGCATTTT. Its translation: CASSEVGGQDSRNQPQHF.

The V and J genes are TRBV7-9 and TRBJ2-4; a possible D gene is TRBD1 (6 bases). The germline V and J ends were trimmed by 1 base and 1 base, with 17 bases remaining between them. Per the germline V gene, CDR1 is SEHNR and CDR2 is FQNEAQ (reference sequence). This CDR3 has 18 amino acids. The CDR3 loop is CASSLGGVGGKAKNIQYF. Here the CDR3 DNA reads TGTGCCAGCAGCTTAGGTGGGGTTGGGGGCAAGGCCAAAAACATTCAGTACTTC.

This chain joins TRBV27 and TRBJ2-7, with 8 nucleotides matching TRBD2. V shed 5 bases, J shed 2 bases, and the junction held 5 bases outside the gene matches. There are 14 residues in the CDR3. From germline, CDR1 is MNHEY and CDR2 SMNVEV (reference sequence). The CDR3 nucleotides are TGTGCCAGCAGTAAGACTAGCGTTACCTACGAGCAGTACTTC. Translated: CASSKTSVTYEQYF.

The chain uses TRBV6-5 and TRBJ1-1, with 9 bases fitting TRBD1. The junction had 4 bases not matched to a gene; V was cut back by 2 bases and J by 0 bases. CDR1 and CDR2 from the germline V gene are MNHEY and SVGAGI. This CDR3 has 16 amino acids. In DNA form, the CDR3 reads TGTGCCAGCAGTTACCGGACAGGGGCGATGAACACTGAAGCTTTCTTT. As protein: CASSYRTGAMNTEAFF.

A word on this clone: The conserved final phenylalanine or tryptophan is absent from the CDR3, which likely points to a read error. The rearrangement joins TRBV7-9 to TRBJ1-2; possibly TRBD1 for D (5 bases). The V end lost 4 bases, the J end lost 3 bases, and 15 bases lay between the germline ends. This CDR3 comprises 15 residues. Germline loops: CDR1 SEHNR, CDR2 FQNEAQ (reference sequence). The CDR3, as DNA: TGTGCCAGCAGCTCTTCCCAGGGTTGGGACTATGGCTACACCTCC. Encoded protein: CASSSSQGWDYGYTS.

The chain combines TRBV2 with TRBJ1-2, with 9 bases matching TRBD1. Germline loops: CDR1 SNHLY, CDR2 FYNNEI. This CDR3 comprises 14 residues. Germline trimming cut 7 bases from V and 4 bases from J; bases unmatched to any gene: 7. The CDR3 reads CASIPGQGIYGYTF. The DNA for the CDR3 is TGTGCCAGCATCCCGGGACAGGGAATCTATGGCTACACCTTC.

The chain carries TRBV28 and TRBJ2-7; 8 bases line up with TRBD1. The CDR3 totals 14 residues. V shed 6 bases, J shed 5 bases, and the junction held 9 bases outside the gene matches. Germline V lookup: CDR1 MDHEN, CDR2 SYDVKM. The CDR3 nucleotides read TGTGCCAGCAGCCCCTCAGGACAGGGCGACGAGCAGTACTTC. Amino acid sequence: CASSPSGQGDEQYF.

The CDR3 loop is CASSTRPGSGELFF. The DNA for the CDR3 is TGTGCCAGTAGTACCCGACCAGGCAGCGGGGAGCTGTTTTTT. This chain uses TRBV19 with TRBJ2-2; unclear D gene. The germline V gene has CDR1 LNHDA and CDR2 SQIVND (reference sequence). This CDR3 has 14 residues. V was trimmed by 4 bases and J by 7 bases, leaving 13 bases between them.

The rearrangement joins TRBV29-1 to TRBJ2-2; D may be TRBD1 (5 bases). Germline CDR1 is SQVTM and CDR2 is ANQGSEA. The V end lost 4 bases, the J end lost 6 bases, and 12 bases lay between the germline ends. The length of the CDR3 is 13 residues. CDR3 nucleotide sequence: TGCAGCGTTGGGCAGGGATTTTCCGGGGAGCTGTTTTTT. It yields the protein CSVGQGFSGELFF.

The chain couples TRBV5-4 to TRBJ1-4; 10 nucleotides line up with TRBD1. CDR1 SGHNT and CDR2 YYREEE come from the germline V gene (reference sequence). The length of the CDR3 is 14 residues. With V trimmed by 4 bases and J by 6 bases, 3 bases remained unmatched. The CDR3 loop is CASSSGTGDEKLFF. CDR3 nucleotide sequence: TGTGCCAGCAGCAGCGGGACAGGGGATGAAAAACTGTTTTTT.

V is TRBV5-1 and J is TRBJ1-2; weak D call: TRBD1 (6 bases). Germline values: CDR1 SGHRS, CDR2 YFSETQ. The CDR3 sequence is 14 residues long. The V end lost 4 bases, the J end lost 4 bases, and 14 bases lay between the germline ends. The CDR3 loop is CASSPVGQIYGYTF. The CDR3 coding sequence is TGCGCCAGCAGCCCGGTAGGACAGATCTATGGCTACACCTTC.

The CDR3 loop reads CASSVLKRSEQYF. CDR3 DNA sequence: TGTGCCAGCAGCGTTCTCAAAAGGAGCGAGCAGTACTTC. The chain uses TRBV9 and TRBJ2-7; D gene uncertain. This CDR3 has 13 residues. V was cut by 2 bases and J by 6 bases, with 12 bases left in between. Per germline, CDR1 SGDLS and CDR2 YYNGEE.

The chain employs TRBV28 and TRBJ1-3; D perhaps matches TRBD1 (6 bases). Per germline, CDR1 MDHEN and CDR2 SYDVKM. Trimming left V 3 bases short and J 10 bases short, with 16 bases between. The CDR3 sequence is 14 residues long. The CDR3: CASSFARGVGTIYF. Written as DNA, the CDR3 is TGTGCCAGCAGTTTTGCCAGGGGCGTTGGGACCATATATTTT.

The chain recombines TRBV6-1 with TRBJ1-2; maybe TRBD1 (5 bases). Looked up from germline, CDR1 is MNHNS and CDR2 is SASEGT. Trimming left V 3 bases short and J 2 bases short, with 7 bases between. The CDR3 has 13 residues. CDR3 loop: CASSDPGNYGYTF. CDR3 bases: TGTGCCAGCAGTGACCCAGGGAACTATGGCTACACCTTC.